This T cell receptor (beta chain) was found in a study of T cell changes during pregnancy in multiple sclerosis. Sequencing used immunoSEQ multiplex PCR; TCRdb keeps in-frame clones, though not all of them. The sample lists approximately 20,000 clones, about 88% occurring once. With 1 base removed from V and 9 bases from J, the gap between germline ends came to 18 bases. The CDR3 sequence is 15 residues long. CDR1 and CDR2 (germline): MGHRA, YSYEKL. This receptor was taken from a female donor in good health, enrolled as a control in a pregnancy study. The sample in question was CD8+ T cells from peripheral blood mononuclear cells, obtained in the second trimester of pregnancy. V is TRBV4-1 and J is TRBJ1-2; D might be TRBD1 (5 bases). In DNA form, the CDR3 reads TGCGCCAGCAGCCAAGTTTTTCAGGGCCCTCATAGCTACACCTTC. Translation: CASSQVFQGPHSYTF.